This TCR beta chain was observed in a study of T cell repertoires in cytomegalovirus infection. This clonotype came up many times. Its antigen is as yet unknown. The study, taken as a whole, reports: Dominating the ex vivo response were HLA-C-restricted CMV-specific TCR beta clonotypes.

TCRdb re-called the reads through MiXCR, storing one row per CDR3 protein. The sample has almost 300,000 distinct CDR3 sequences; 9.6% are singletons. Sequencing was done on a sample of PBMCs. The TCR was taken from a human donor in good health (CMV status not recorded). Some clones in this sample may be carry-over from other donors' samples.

Here the CDR3 DNA reads TGCAGTGCTAACCCCCTACACCTGTTTTTT. As protein: CSANPLHLFF. The V and J genes are TRBV20-1 and TRBJ1-4; D unclear. Trimming pared 4 bases from V and 14 bases from J, leaving 11 bases between. CDR3 size: 10 residues. CDR1 and CDR2 from the germline V gene are DFQATT and SNEGSKA (reference sequence).